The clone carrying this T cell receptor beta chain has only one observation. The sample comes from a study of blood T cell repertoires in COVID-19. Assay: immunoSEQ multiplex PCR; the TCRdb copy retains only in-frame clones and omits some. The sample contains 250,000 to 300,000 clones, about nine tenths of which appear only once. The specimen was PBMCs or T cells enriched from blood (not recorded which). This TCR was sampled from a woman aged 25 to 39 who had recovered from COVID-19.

Here the CDR3 DNA reads TGTGCCAGCAGCCGTTACTACGAACAGGGAGATGGCTACACCTTC. Translation gives CASSRYYEQGDGYTF. This chain connects TRBV11-2 to TRBJ1-2, with D maybe TRBD1 (6 bases). V lost 5 bases to trimming and J lost 6 bases, with 19 bases between them. The CDR3 has 15 residues. In germline, CDR1 is SGHAT, CDR2 FQNNGV.